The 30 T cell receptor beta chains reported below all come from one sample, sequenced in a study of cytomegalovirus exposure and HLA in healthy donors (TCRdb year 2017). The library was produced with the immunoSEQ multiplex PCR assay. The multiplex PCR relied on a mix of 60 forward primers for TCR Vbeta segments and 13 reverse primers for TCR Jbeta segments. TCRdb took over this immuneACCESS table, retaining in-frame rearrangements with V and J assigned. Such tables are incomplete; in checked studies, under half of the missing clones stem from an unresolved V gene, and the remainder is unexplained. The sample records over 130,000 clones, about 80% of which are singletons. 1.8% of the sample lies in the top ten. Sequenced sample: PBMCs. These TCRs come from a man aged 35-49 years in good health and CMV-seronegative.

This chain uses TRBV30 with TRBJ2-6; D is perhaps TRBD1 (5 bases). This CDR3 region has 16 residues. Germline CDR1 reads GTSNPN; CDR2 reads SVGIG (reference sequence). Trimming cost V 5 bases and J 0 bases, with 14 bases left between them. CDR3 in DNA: TGTGCCTGGGCAGGGCCGTCCATCTCTGGGGCCAACGTCCTGACTTTC. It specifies CAWAGPSISGANVLTF. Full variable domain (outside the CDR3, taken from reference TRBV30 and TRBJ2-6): SQTIHQWPATLVQPVGSPLSLECTVEGTSNPNLYWYRQAAGRGLQLLFYSVGIGQISSEVPQNLSASRPQDRQFILSSKKLLLSDSGFYLCAWAGPSISGANVLTFGAGSRLTVL.

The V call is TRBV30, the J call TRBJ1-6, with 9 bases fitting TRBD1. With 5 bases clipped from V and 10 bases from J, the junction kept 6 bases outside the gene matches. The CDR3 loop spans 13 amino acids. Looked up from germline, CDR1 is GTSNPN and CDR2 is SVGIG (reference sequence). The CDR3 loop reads CAWGTGIWSPLHF. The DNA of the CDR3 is TGTGCCTGGGGGACAGGGATATGGTCACCCCTCCACTTT.

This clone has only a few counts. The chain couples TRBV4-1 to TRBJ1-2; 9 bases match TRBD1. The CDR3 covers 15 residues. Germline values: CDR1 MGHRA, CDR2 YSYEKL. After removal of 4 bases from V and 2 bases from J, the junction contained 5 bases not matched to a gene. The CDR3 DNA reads TGCGCCAGCAGCCGTGGACAGGGGACCAACTATGGCTACACCTTC. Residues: CASSRGQGTNYGYTF.

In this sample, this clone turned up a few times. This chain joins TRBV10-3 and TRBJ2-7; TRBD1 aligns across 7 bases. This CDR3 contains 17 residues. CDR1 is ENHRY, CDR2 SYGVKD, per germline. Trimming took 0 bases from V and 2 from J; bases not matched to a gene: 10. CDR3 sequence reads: CAISESGPGQLTYEQYF. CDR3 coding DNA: TGTGCCATCAGTGAGTCGGGACCGGGACAGCTTACCTACGAGCAGTACTTC.

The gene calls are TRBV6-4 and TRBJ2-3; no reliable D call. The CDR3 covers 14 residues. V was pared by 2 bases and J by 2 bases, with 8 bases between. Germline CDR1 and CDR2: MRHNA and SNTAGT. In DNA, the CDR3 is TGTGCCAGCAGTGACGGGCCATTCACAGATACGCAGTATTTT. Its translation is CASSDGPFTDTQYF.

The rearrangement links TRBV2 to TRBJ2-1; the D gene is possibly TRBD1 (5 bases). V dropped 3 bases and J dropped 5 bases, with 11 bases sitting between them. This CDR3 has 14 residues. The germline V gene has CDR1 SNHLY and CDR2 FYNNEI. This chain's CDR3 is CASSDLRDDNEQFF. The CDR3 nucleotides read TGTGCCAGCAGTGATCTCAGGGATGACAATGAGCAGTTCTTC.

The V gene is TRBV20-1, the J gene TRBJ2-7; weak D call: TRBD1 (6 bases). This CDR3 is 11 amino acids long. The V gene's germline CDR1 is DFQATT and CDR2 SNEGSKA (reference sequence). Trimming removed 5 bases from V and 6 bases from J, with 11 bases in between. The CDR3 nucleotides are TGCAGTGCTCCCCAACAGGGCGAGCAGTACTTC. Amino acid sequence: CSAPQQGEQYF.

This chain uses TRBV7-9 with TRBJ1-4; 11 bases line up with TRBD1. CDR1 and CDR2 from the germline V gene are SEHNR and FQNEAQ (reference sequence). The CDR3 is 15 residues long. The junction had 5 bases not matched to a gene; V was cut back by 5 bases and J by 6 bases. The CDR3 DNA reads TGTGCCAGCAGCGAGGGGGACAGGGGGTATGAAAAACTGTTTTTT. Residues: CASSEGDRGYEKLFF.

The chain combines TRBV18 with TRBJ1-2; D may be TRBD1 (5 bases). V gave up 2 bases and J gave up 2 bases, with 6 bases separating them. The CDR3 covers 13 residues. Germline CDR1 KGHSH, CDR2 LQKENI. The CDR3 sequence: CASSPSGNYGYTF. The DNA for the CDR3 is TGTGCCAGCTCACCATCAGGGAACTATGGCTACACCTTC.

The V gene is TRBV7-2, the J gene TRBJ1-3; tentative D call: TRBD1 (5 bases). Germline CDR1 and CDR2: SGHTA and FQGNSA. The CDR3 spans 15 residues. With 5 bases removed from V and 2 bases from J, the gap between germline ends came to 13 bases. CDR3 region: CASSRRRGTGNTIYF. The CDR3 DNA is TGTGCCAGCAGCCGGAGACGGGGGACTGGAAACACCATATATTTT.

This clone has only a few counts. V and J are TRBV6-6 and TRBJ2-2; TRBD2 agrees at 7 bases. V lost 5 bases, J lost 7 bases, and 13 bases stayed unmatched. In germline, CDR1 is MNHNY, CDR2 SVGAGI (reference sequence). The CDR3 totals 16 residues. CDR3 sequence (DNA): TGTGCCAGCAGTCCCCACGATAGGGGAGGGAGCGGGGAGCTGTTTTTT. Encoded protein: CASSPHDRGGSGELFF.

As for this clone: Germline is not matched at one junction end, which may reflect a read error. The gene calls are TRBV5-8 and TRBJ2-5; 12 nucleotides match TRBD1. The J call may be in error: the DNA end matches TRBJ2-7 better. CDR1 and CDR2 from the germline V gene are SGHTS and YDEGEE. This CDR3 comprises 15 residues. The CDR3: CASILGQGAFYEQYF. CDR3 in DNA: TGTGCCAGCATCTTGGGACAGGGGGCGTTCTACGAGCAGTACTTC.

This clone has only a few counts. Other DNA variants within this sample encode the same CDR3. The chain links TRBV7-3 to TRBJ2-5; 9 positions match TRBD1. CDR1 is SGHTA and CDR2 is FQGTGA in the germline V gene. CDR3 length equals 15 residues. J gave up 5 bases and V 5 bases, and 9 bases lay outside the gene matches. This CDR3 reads CASSPGQGRGETQYF. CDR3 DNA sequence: TGTGCCAGCAGCCCCGGACAGGGGAGGGGGGAGACCCAGTACTTC.

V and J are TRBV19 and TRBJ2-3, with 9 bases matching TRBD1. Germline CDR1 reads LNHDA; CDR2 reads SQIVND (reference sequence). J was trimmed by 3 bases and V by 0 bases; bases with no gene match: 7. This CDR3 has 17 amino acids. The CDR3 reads CASSIDPDRGVTDTQYF. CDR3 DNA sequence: TGTGCCAGTAGTATAGACCCTGACAGGGGGGTAACAGATACGCAGTATTTT.

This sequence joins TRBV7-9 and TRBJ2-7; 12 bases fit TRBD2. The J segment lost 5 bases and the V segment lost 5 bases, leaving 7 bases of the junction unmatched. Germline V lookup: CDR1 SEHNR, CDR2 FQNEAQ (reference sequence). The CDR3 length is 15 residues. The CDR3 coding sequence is TGTGCCAGCAGCCCCGTACTAGCGGGAGGTCACGAGCAGTACTTC. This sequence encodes CASSPVLAGGHEQYF.

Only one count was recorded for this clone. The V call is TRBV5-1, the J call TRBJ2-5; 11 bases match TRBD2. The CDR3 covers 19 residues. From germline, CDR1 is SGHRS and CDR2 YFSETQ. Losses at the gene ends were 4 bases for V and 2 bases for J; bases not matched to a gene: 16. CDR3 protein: CASSLLSMRGLAVQETQYF. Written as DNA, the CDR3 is TGCGCCAGCAGCCTGTTATCAATGCGGGGACTAGCGGTACAAGAGACCCAGTACTTC.

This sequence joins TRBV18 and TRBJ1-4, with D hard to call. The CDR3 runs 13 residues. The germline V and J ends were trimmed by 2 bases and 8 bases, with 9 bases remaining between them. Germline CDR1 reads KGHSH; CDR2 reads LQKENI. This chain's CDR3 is CASSPIREEKLFF. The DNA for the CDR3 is TGTGCCAGCTCACCAATAAGGGAGGAAAAACTGTTTTTT.

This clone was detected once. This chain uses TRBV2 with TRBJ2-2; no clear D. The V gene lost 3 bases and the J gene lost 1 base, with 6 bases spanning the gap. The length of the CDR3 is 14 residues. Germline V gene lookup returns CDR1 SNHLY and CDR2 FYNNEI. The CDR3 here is CASSDWQNTGELFF. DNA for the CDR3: TGTGCCAGCAGTGACTGGCAGAACACCGGGGAGCTGTTTTTT.

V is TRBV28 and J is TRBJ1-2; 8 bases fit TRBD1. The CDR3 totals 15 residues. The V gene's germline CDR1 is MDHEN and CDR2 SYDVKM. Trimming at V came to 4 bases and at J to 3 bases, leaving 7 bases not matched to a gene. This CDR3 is CASSSWTGRDYGYTF. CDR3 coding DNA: TGTGCCAGCAGTTCCTGGACAGGGAGGGACTATGGCTACACCTTC.

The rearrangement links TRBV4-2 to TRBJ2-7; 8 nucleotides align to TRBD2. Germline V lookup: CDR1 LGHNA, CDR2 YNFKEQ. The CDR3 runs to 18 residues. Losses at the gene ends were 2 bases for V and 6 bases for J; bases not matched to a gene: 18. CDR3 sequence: CASSQWGGGVSGEREQYF. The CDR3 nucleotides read TGTGCCAGCAGCCAATGGGGTGGGGGCGTTAGCGGGGAGCGCGAGCAGTACTTC.

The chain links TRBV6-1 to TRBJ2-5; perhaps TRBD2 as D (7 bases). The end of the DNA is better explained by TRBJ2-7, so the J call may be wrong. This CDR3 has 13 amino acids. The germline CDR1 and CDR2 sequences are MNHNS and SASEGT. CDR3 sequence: CASILGGRLEQYF. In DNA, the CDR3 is TGTGCCAGCATCCTCGGGGGGCGTCTCGAGCAGTACTTC.

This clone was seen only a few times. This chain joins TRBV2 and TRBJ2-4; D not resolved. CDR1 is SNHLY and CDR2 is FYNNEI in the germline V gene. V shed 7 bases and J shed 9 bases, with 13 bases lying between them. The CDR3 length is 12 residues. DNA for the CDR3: TGTGCCAGCATGAATAATGGCGGCATTCAGTACTTC. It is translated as CASMNNGGIQYF. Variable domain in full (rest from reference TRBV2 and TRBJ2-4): EPEVTQTPSHQVTQMGQEVILRCVPISNHLYFYWYRQILGQKVEFLVSFYNNEISEKSEIFDDQFSVERPDGSNFTLKIRSTKLEDSAMYFCASMNNGGIQYFGAGTRLSVL.

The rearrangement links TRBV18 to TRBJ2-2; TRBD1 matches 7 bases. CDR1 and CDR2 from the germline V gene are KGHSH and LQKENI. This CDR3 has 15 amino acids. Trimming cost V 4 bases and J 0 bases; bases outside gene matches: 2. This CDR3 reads CASSQGQSNTGELFF. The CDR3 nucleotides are TGTGCCAGCTCACAGGGACAGTCGAACACCGGGGAGCTGTTTTTT.

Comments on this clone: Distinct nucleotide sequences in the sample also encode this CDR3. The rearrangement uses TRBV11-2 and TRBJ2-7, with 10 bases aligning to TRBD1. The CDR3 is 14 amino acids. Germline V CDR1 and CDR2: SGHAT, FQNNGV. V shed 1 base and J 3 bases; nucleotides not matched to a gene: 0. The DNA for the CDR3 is TGTGCCAGCAGCTTAGGGACAGGGGGCTACGAGCAGTACTTC. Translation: CASSLGTGGYEQYF.

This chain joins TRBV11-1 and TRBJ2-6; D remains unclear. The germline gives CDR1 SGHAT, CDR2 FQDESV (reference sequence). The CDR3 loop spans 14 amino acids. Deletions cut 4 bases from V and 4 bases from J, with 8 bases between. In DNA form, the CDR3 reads TGTGCCAGCAGCTCCCTTCCCGGGGCCAACGTCCTGACTTTC. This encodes CASSSLPGANVLTF.

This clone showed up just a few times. The CDR3 coding sequence is TGTGCCAGCAGCTTAGCCCCTAGCGGGGGGGCTACAACCAAAAACATTCAGTACTTC. Its protein is CASSLAPSGGATTKNIQYF. This chain connects TRBV7-8 to TRBJ2-4, with 12 bases identical to TRBD2. V gave up 0 bases and J gave up 2 bases; unmatched junction bases: 8. Germline CDR1 SGHVS, CDR2 FQNEAQ. The CDR3 covers 19 residues.

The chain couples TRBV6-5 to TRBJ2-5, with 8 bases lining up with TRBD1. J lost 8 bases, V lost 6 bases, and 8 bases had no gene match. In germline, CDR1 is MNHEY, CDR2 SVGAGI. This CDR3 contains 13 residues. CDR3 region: CASSRDRGSTQYF. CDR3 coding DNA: TGTGCCAGCAGCCGAGACAGGGGATCAACCCAGTACTTC.

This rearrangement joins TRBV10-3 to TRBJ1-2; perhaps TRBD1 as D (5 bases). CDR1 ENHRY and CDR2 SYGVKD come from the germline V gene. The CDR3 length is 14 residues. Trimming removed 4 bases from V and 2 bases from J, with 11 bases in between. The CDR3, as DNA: TGTGCCATCAGTGCAGGGCGGATCAACTATGGCTACACCTTC. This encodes CAISAGRINYGYTF.

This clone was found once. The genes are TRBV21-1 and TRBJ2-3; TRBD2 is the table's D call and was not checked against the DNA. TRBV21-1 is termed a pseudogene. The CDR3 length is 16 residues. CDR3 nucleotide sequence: TGTGCCAGCAGCTCCCGGGGGAGGGCCGGCACAGATACGCAGTATTTT. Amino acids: CASSSRGRAGTDTQYF.

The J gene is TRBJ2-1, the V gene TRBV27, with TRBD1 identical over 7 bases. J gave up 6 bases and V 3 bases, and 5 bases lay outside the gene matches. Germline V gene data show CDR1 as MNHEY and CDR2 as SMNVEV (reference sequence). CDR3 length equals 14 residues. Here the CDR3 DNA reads TGTGCCAGCAGTTTGGTACAGGGGCGCAATGAGCAGTTCTTC. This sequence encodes CASSLVQGRNEQFF.